Below, 13 T cell receptor beta chains from the same sample are listed, as sequenced in a study of CD8 T cells in ankylosing spondylitis. Using its own MiXCR run on the 5' RACE reads, TCRdb lists one record per CDR3 protein. The data show 290,000 or so distinct CDR3 sequences, less than 25% seen once. The sample comprised blood, either unsorted or a sorted T cell fraction (not recorded which). These receptors all stem from a female donor with ankylosing spondylitis or in good health (not recorded which).

The chain uses TRBV11-2 and TRBJ2-2; 13 nucleotides agree with TRBD2. CDR1 and CDR2 (germline): SGHAT, FQNNGV. The CDR3 totals 16 residues. Germline trimming cut 6 bases from V and 2 bases from J; bases unmatched to any gene: 3. The CDR3 region is CASSWTSGGNTGELFF. CDR3 DNA sequence: TGTGCCAGCAGTTGGACTAGCGGGGGTAACACCGGGGAGCTGTTTTTT.

The count of this clonotype is one. The chain is built from TRBV11-1 and TRBJ2-3; possible D gene TRBD1, 5 bases. The CDR3 totals 15 residues. V lost 5 bases to trimming and J lost 2 bases, with 14 bases between them. The germline V gene has CDR1 SGHAT and CDR2 FQDESV (reference sequence). For the CDR3, the DNA is TGTGCCAGCAGCCAGGGATATTTTTTCACAGATACGCAGTATTTT. Translated, it gives CASSQGYFFTDTQYF.

The chain employs TRBV9 and TRBJ2-1, with D hard to call. The length of the CDR3 is 15 residues. The germline CDR1 and CDR2 sequences are SGDLS and YYNGEE. The V end was cut by 0 bases, the J end by 9 bases, with 16 bases between. CDR3 in amino acids: CASSVGHSQMSEQFF. The CDR3 DNA sequence: TGTGCCAGCAGCGTAGGTCACTCGCAAATGAGTGAGCAGTTCTTC.

The rearrangement joins TRBV5-1 to TRBJ2-7; 9 bases match TRBD1. The V segment lost 0 bases and the J segment 2 bases; nucleotides outside the gene matches: 6. There are 16 residues in the CDR3. The V gene's germline CDR1 is SGHRS and CDR2 YFSETQ. The CDR3 nucleotides read TGCGCCAGCAGCTTGGCAGGGGACAGGGCAACCTACGAGCAGTACTTC. Protein sequence: CASSLAGDRATYEQYF.

CDR3: CASSVDSLAVYNEQFF. In DNA form, the CDR3 reads TGTGCCAGCAGCGTAGATAGTTTAGCGGTATACAATGAGCAGTTCTTC. The chain joins TRBV9 to TRBJ2-1, with D possibly being TRBD2 (6 bases). Germline V gene lookup returns CDR1 SGDLS and CDR2 YYNGEE. Trimming pared 0 bases from V and 4 bases from J, leaving 14 bases between. CDR3 length: 16 residues. The full variable domain, in which reference TRBV9 and TRBJ2-1 provide the parts outside the CDR3, is DSGVTQTPKHLITATGQRVTLRCSPRSGDLSVYWYQQSLDQGLQFLIQYYNGEERAKGNILERFSAQQFPDLHSELNLSSLELGDSALYFCASSVDSLAVYNEQFFGPGTRLTVL.

This chain joins TRBV11-2 and TRBJ2-2; maybe TRBD2 (5 bases). V shed 1 base and J shed 5 bases, with 11 bases lying between them. CDR3 size: 15 residues. Germline V gene lookup returns CDR1 SGHAT and CDR2 FQNNGV. This CDR3 reads CASSLVLRGTGELFF. In DNA form, the CDR3 reads TGTGCCAGCAGCTTAGTCCTCCGGGGAACCGGGGAGCTGTTTTTT.

This clonotype was detected ten times or more. The CDR3 sequence is CASSSLLAGRGEQFF. The CDR3 coding sequence is TGTGCCAGCAGCTCTCTACTAGCGGGGAGGGGTGAGCAGTTCTTC. The chain recombines TRBV7-2 with TRBJ2-1, with 10 nucleotides matching TRBD2. After removal of 4 bases from V and 9 bases from J, the junction contained 9 bases not matched to a gene. This CDR3 has 15 residues. The V gene's germline CDR1 is SGHTA and CDR2 FQGNSA.

This clonotype was recorded a few times. The chain's CDR3 is CSARTDGTDTQYF. The CDR3 DNA reads as TGCAGTGCTAGAACGGATGGCACAGATACGCAGTATTTT. V and J are TRBV20-1 and TRBJ2-3, with D hard to call. The germline V gene has CDR1 DFQATT and CDR2 SNEGSKA (reference sequence). Trimming pared 2 bases from V and 1 base from J, leaving 7 bases between. The CDR3 runs 13 residues.

This clonotype was found a few times. This chain links TRBV29-1 with TRBJ2-5; no clear D gene. The CDR3 is 13 residues long. Between the trimmed V and J ends, which lost 5 bases and 1 base, there was a span of 11 bases. The germline V gene has CDR1 SQVTM and CDR2 ANQGSEA. CDR3 nucleotides: TGCAGCGTTAAGGCAAGCGTCCAAGAGACCCAGTACTTC. It yields the protein CSVKASVQETQYF.

The V gene is TRBV18, the J gene TRBJ1-2; 7 positions match TRBD1. Trimming at V came to 8 bases and at J to 2 bases, leaving 14 bases not matched to a gene. Germline V gene data show CDR1 as KGHSH and CDR2 as LQKENI. The CDR3 totals 16 residues. CDR3 region: CASPGTVLASNYGYTF. The CDR3 nucleotides are TGTGCCAGCCCAGGGACAGTTCTAGCCTCAAACTATGGCTACACCTTC.

The chain uses TRBV5-5 and TRBJ2-7; D is possibly TRBD1 or TRBD2 (5 bases each). The germline V and J ends were trimmed by 1 base and 2 bases, with 16 bases remaining between them. Germline loops: CDR1 SGHKS, CDR2 YYEKEE (reference sequence). CDR3 length: 16 amino acids. The CDR3 region is CASSLRGLAAPYEQYF. DNA for the CDR3: TGTGCCAGCAGCTTGAGGGGTCTAGCTGCGCCCTACGAGCAGTACTTC. The whole variable domain, remainder taken from reference TRBV5-5 and TRBJ2-7, is DAGVTQSPTHLIKTRGQQVTLRCSPISGHKSVSWYQQVLGQGPQFIFQYYEKEERGRGNFPDRFSARQFPNYSSELNVNALLLGDSALYLCASSLRGLAAPYEQYFGPGTRLTVT.

The table lists this clonotype with a few counts. This chain uses TRBV6-1 with TRBJ2-7; D unresolved. Trimming removed 5 bases at V and 5 bases at J, with 16 bases between. The CDR3 loop spans 14 amino acids. CDR1 is MNHNS, CDR2 SASEGT, per germline. CDR3 amino acids: CASSTRTPEDEQYF. The CDR3 DNA is TGTGCCAGCAGTACACGGACCCCCGAGGACGAGCAGTACTTC.

This clonotype was seen a handful of times. CDR3 DNA: TGTGCCAGCAGCTTCTACGGTCCCGGCACAGATACGCAGTATTTT. Translated: CASSFYGPGTDTQYF. The genes are TRBV7-2 and TRBJ2-3; D is undetermined. The CDR3 spans 15 residues. Trimming pared 3 bases from V and 1 base from J, leaving 11 bases between. Germline V gene sequence: CDR1 SGHTA, CDR2 FQGNSA.